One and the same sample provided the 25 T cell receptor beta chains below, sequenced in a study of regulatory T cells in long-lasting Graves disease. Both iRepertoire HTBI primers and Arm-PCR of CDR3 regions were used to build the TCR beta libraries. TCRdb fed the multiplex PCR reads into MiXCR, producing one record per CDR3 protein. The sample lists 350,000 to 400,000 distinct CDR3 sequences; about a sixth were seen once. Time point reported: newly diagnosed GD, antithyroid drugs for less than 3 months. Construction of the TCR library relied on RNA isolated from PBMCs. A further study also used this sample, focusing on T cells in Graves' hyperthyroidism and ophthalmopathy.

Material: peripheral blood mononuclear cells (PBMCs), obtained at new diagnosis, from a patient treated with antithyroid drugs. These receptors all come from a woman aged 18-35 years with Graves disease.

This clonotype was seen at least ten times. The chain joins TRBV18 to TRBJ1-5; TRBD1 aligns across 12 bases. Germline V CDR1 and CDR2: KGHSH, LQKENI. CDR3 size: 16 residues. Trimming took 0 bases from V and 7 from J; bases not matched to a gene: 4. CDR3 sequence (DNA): TGTGCCAGCTCACCACCGGGACAGGGGGCAGGGCAGCCCCAGCATTTT. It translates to CASSPPGQGAGQPQHF.

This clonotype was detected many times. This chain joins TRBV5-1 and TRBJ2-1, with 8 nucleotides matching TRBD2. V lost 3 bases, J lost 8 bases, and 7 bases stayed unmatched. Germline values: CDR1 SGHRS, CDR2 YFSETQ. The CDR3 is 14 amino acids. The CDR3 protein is CASSSSAGGDEQFF. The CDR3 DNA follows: TGCGCCAGCAGCTCCTCGGCGGGGGGAGATGAGCAGTTCTTC. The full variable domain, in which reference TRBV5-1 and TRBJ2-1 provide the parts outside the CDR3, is KAGVTQTPRYLIKTRGQQVTLSCSPISGHRSVSWYQQTPGQGLQFLFEYFSETQRNKGNFPGRFSGRQFSNSRSEMNVSTLELGDSALYLCASSSSAGGDEQFFGPGTRLTVL.

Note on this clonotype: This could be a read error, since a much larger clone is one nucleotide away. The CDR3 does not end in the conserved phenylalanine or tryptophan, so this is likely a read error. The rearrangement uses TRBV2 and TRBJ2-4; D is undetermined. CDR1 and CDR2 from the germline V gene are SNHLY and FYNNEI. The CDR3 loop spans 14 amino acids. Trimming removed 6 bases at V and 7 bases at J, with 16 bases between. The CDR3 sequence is CASSLLEVENIQYL. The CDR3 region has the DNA TGTGCCAGCAGCCTCCTAGAGGTGGAGAACATTCAGTACCTC.

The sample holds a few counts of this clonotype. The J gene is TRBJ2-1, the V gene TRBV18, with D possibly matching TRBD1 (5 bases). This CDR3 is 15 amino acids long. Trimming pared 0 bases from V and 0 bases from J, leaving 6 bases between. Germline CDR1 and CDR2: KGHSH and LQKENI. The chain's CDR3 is CASSPPGASYNEQFF. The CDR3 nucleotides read TGTGCCAGCTCACCACCTGGGGCCTCCTACAATGAGCAGTTCTTC.

The CDR3 reads CASSSWTFGSGANVLTF. In DNA form, the CDR3 reads TGTGCCAGCAGCTCTTGGACATTCGGCTCTGGGGCCAACGTCCTGACTTTC. The gene calls are TRBV9 and TRBJ2-6; D possibly corresponds to TRBD1 (5 bases). V lost 4 bases, J lost 0 bases, and 14 bases lay in between. The CDR3 is made up of 17 amino acids. Germline CDR1 and CDR2: SGDLS and YYNGEE.

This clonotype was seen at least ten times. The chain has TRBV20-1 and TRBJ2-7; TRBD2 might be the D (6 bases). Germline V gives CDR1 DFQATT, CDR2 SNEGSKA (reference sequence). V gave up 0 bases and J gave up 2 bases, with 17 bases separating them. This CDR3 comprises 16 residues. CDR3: CSARDDRGTRTYEQYF. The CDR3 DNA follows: TGCAGTGCTAGAGATGACCGGGGGACCCGAACCTACGAGCAGTACTTC.

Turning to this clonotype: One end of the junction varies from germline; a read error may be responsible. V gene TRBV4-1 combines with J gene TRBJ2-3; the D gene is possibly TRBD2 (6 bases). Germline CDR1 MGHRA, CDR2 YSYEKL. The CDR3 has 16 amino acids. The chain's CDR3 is CASSTGGAPSTDTQYF. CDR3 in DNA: TGTGCCAGCAGCACCGGCGGGGCTCCGTCCACAGATACGCAGTATTTT.

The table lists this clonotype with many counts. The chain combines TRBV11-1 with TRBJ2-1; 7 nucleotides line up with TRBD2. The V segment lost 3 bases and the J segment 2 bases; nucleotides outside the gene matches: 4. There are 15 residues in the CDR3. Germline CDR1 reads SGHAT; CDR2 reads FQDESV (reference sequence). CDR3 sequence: CASSFVSGPYNEQFF. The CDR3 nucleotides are TGTGCCAGCAGCTTTGTTAGCGGGCCCTACAATGAGCAGTTCTTC.

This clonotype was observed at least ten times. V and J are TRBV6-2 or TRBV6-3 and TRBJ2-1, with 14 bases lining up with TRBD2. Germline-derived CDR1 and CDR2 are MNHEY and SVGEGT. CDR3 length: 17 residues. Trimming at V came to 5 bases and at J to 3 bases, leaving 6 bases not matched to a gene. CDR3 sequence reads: CASSGTSGRLYYNEQFF. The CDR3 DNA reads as TGTGCCAGCAGTGGGACTAGCGGGAGATTGTACTACAATGAGCAGTTCTTC.

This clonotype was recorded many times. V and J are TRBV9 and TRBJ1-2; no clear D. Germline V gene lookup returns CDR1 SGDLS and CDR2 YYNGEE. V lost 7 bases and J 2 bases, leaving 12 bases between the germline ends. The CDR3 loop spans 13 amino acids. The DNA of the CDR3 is TGTGCCAGCTCTGACTTTATGAACTATGGCTACACCTTC. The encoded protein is CASSDFMNYGYTF.

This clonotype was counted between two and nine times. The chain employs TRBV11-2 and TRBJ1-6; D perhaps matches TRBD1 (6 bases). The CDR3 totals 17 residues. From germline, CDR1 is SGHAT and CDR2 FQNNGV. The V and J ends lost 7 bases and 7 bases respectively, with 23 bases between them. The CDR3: CASTHEGGVLLNSPLHF. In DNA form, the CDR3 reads TGTGCCAGCACCCACGAAGGGGGGGTTCTACTAAATTCACCCCTCCACTTT.

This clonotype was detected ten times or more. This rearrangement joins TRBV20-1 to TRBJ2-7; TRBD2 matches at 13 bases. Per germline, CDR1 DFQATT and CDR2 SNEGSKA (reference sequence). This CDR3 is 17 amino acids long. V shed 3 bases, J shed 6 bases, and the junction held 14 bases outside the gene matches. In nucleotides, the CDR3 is TGCAGTGCTAGTGGTACTAGCGGGAGGGCCTTTCCCTCCGAGCAGTACTTC. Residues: CSASGTSGRAFPSEQYF.

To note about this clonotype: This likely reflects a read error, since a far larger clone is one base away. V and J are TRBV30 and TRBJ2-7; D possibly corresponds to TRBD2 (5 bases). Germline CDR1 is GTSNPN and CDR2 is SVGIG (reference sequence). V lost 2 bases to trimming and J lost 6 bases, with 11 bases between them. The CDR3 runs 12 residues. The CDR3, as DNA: TGTGCCTGGAGTTTCCATAGCGTCGAGCAGTACTTC. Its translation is CAWSFHSVEQYF.

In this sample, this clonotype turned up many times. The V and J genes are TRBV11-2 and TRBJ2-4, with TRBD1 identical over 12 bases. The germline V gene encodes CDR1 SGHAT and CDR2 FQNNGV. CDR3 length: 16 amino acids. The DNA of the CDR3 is TGTCCCCGCTGGGACAGGGGGCGGTTAGCCAAAAACATTCAGTACTTC. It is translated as CPRWDRGRLAKNIQYF.

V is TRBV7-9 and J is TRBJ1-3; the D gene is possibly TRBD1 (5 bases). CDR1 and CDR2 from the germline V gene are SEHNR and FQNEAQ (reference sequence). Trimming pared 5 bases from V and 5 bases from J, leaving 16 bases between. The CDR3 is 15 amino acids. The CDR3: CASSASGDGRNTIYF. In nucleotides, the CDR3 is TGTGCCAGCAGCGCGTCCGGGGACGGGAGAAACACCATATATTTT.

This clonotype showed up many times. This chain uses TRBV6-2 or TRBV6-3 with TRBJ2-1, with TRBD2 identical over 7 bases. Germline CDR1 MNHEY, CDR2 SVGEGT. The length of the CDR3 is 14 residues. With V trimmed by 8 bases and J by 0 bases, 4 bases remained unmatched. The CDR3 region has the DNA TGTGCCAGCCAGCCTAGCGGCTCCTACAATGAGCAGTTCTTC. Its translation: CASQPSGSYNEQFF.

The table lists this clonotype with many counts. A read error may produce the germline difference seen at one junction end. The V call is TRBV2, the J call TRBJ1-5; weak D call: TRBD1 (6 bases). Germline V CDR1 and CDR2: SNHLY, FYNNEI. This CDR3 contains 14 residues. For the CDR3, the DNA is TGCGCCAGCAGCCAACCGCAGGGGAATCAGCCCCAGCATTTT. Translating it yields CASSQPQGNQPQHF.

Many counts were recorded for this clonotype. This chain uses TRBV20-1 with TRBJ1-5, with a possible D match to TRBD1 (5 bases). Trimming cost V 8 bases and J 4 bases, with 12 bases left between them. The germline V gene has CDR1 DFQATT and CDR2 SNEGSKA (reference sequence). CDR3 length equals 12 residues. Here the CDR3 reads CSLGGGNQPQHF. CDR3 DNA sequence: TGCAGTCTGGGGGGGGGAAATCAGCCCCAGCATTTT.

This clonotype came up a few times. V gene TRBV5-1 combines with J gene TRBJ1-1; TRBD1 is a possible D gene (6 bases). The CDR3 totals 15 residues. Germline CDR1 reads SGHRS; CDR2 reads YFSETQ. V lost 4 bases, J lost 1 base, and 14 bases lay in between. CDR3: CASSTEGGGNTEAFF. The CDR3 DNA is TGCGCCAGCAGCACGGAAGGGGGTGGGAACACTGAAGCTTTCTTT.

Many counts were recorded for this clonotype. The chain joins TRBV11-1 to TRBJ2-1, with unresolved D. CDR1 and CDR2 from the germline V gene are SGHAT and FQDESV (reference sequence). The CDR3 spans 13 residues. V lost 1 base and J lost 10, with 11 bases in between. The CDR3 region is CASSLGVIEEQFF. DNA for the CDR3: TGTGCCAGCAGCTTAGGGGTAATTGAGGAGCAGTTCTTC.

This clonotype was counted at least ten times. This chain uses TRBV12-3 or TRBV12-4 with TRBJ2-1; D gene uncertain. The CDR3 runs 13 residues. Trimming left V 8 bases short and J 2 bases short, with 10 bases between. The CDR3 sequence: CASHQVTYNEQFF. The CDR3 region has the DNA TGTGCCAGCCACCAGGTAACCTACAATGAGCAGTTCTTC.

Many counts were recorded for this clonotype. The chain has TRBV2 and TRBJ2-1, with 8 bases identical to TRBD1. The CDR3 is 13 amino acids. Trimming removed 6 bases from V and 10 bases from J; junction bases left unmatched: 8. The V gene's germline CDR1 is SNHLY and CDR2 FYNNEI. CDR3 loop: CASRTADRGEQFF. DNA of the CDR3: TGTGCCAGCAGAACCGCCGACAGGGGCGAGCAGTTCTTC.

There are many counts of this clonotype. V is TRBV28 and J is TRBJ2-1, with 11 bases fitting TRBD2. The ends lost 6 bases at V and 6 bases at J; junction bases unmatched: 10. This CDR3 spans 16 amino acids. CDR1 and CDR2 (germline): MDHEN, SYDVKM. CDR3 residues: CASSLRLAGLSNEQFF. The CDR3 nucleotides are TGTGCCAGCAGCCTCCGACTAGCGGGATTATCCAATGAGCAGTTCTTC.

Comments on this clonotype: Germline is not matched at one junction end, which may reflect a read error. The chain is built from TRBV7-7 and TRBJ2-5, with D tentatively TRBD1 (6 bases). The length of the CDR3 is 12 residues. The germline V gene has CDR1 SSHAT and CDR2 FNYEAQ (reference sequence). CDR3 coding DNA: TGTGCTAGCAGCTCACAGGGAGAGACCCAGTACTTC. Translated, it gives CASSSQGETQYF.

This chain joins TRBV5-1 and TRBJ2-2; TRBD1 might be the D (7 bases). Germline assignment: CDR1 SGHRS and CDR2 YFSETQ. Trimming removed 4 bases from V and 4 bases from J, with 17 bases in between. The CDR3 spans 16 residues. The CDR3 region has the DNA TGCGCCAGCAGCCCCGCAGGGGGGAGAGCCACCGGGGAGCTGTTTTTT. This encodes CASSPAGGRATGELFF.